This T cell receptor beta chain was identified in a study of cytomegalovirus exposure and HLA in healthy donors. Primers included in the PCR were 60 Vbeta and 13 Jbeta primers. Sequencing used immunoSEQ multiplex PCR; TCRdb keeps in-frame clones, though not all of them. The sample yields about 150,000 clones, about two thirds seen once. Trimming removed 1 base from V and 7 bases from J, with 11 bases in between. This CDR3 has 13 amino acids. Germline V gene sequence: CDR1 SGHKS, CDR2 YYEKEE (reference sequence). With regard to this clone: What it recognizes is unknown.

Findings and caveats of the study: Later on, an analysis showed TCR association rates differing by HLA locus, with DRB1 the most and HLA-C the fewest.

Sequenced sample: PBMCs. The origin of this receptor is a young woman in good health and CMV-seronegative. V usage is TRBV5-5 and J usage is TRBJ1-1; maybe TRBD1 (6 bases). CDR3 nucleotide sequence: TGTGCCAGCAGCTTGATGGGGGCCGATGAAGCTTTCTTT. Its protein is CASSLMGADEAFF.